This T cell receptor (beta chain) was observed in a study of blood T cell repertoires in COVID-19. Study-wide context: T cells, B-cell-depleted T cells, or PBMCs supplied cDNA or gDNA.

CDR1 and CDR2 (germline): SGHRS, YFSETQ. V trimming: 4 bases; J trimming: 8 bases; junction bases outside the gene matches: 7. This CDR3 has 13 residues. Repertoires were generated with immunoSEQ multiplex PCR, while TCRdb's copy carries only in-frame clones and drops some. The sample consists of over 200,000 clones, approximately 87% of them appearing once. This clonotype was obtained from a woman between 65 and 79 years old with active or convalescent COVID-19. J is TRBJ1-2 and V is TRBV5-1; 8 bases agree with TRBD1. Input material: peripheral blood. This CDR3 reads CASSADREGGYTF. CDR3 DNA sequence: TGCGCCAGCAGCGCGGACAGGGAGGGCGGCTACACCTTC.